These 5 T cell receptor beta chains were sequenced from one sample in a study of blood T cell repertoires in COVID-19. TCRdb keeps only in-frame clones here, not all; method: immunoSEQ multiplex PCR. This sample has around 100,000 clones, with more than 85% found just once. The specimen sequenced was peripheral blood. The receptors here all came from a human donor in a cohort sampled during active COVID-19.

The rearrangement links TRBV7-9 to TRBJ2-3, with 10 bases fitting TRBD2. V lost 5 bases, J lost 1 base, and 6 bases stayed unmatched. Germline V gives CDR1 SEHNR, CDR2 FQNEAQ (reference sequence). CDR3 length: 16 residues. The CDR3 spells CASSRTGTSGTDTQYF. The CDR3 bases are TGTGCCAGCAGCAGAACCGGGACTAGCGGCACAGATACGCAGTATTTT.

This clone is a singleton in its sample. The CDR3 loop is CASSLVWTGQQETQYF. DNA of the CDR3: TGTGCCAGCAGCTTGGTTTGGACAGGCCAACAAGAGACCCAGTACTTC. The rearrangement joins TRBV5-6 to TRBJ2-5; TRBD1 matches at 7 bases. Germline loops: CDR1 SGHDT, CDR2 YYEEEE. V shed 0 bases, J shed 2 bases, and the junction held 7 bases outside the gene matches. This CDR3 has 16 amino acids.

The CDR3 is CSAEGLSPSTDTQYF. For the CDR3, the DNA is TGCAGCGCCGAGGGACTTAGCCCGTCCACAGATACGCAGTATTTT. The J gene is TRBJ2-3, the V gene TRBV29-1; maybe TRBD2 (6 bases). The CDR3 consists of 15 residues. Looked up from germline, CDR1 is SQVTM and CDR2 is ANQGSEA. Trimming stripped 7 bases from V and 2 bases from J, with 19 bases between.

For the CDR3, the DNA is TGTGCCAGCAGCTTAGACCAGGGGGCTGGGATGACTGAAGCTTTCTTT. This encodes CASSLDQGAGMTEAFF. J is TRBJ1-1 and V is TRBV7-2, with 8 positions matching TRBD1. Losses at the gene ends were 1 base for V and 5 bases for J; bases not matched to a gene: 9. CDR3 length equals 16 residues. Germline lookup yields CDR1 SGHTA and CDR2 FQGNSA.

The chain joins TRBV30 to TRBJ1-1, with D perhaps TRBD1 (5 bases). Trimming stripped 2 bases from V and 7 bases from J, with 14 bases between. The CDR3 has 13 residues. Germline CDR1 GTSNPN, CDR2 SVGIG (reference sequence). This CDR3 reads CAWSSGGDLEAFF. The CDR3 coding sequence is TGTGCCTGGAGTTCGGGGGGTGATCTTGAAGCTTTCTTT.